A selection of T cell receptor beta chains follows, all from one sample in a study of blood T cell repertoires in COVID-19. TCRdb's copy holds only in-frame clones and misses some; the assay was immunoSEQ multiplex PCR. The sample lists roughly 300,000 clones, approximately 85% seen once, with around 7.8% in the top ten. The sample consisted of peripheral blood. These receptors originate from a human donor in a cohort sampled during active COVID-19. Both conserved end residues are part of each CDR3. Fields, in order: V gene, clone size, D gene, J gene, CDR3 DNA, CDR3 protein. D genes are given only for firm matches. Clone size is given for some rows only: seen once, a few or many times, or a class if the clone is expanded.

V: TRBV27
size: once
D: .
J: TRBJ1-1
DNA: TGTGCCAGCAGCTTCCCGGGGAACACTGAAGCTTTCTTT
CDR3: CASSFPGNTEAFF

V: TRBV3-1/TRBV3-2
size: .
D: .
J: TRBJ1-4
DNA: TGTGCCAGCAGCCAAATATTTGATGAAAAACTGTTTTTT
CDR3: CASSQIFDEKLFF

V: TRBV27
size: .
D: .
J: TRBJ1-2
DNA: TGTGCCAGCAGTTTCTCAGGGAATGGCTACACCTTC
CDR3: CASSFSGNGYTF

V: TRBV5-1
size: .
D: TRBD1
J: TRBJ2-4
DNA: TGCGCCAGCAGCTTGGAGGGGGCAGGGTCCTTAAACATTCAGTACTTC
CDR3: CASSLEGAGSLNIQYF

V: TRBV3-1/TRBV3-2
size: .
D: TRBD1
J: TRBJ1-1
DNA: TGTGCCAGCAGCCAAAGGGCAGGGGGAAATTCTGAAGCTTTCTTT
CDR3: CASSQRAGGNSEAFF

V: TRBV15
size: .
D: TRBD1
J: TRBJ1-2
DNA: TGTGCCACCTCCCCAGGGGGCAGCTATGGCTACACCTTC
CDR3: CATSPGGSYGYTF

V: TRBV6-4
size: .
D: TRBD2
J: TRBJ2-1
DNA: TGTGCCAGCAGTGACGGGCTAGCGGGTACAAATGAGCAGTTCTTC
CDR3: CASSDGLAGTNEQFF

V: TRBV30
size: .
D: TRBD1
J: TRBJ1-5
DNA: TGTGCCTGGGGGACAGGCGGGCATCAGCCCCAGCATTTT
CDR3: CAWGTGGHQPQHF

V: TRBV27
size: .
D: .
J: TRBJ1-5
DNA: TGTGCCAGCAGACCCCAGGGAGGGAATCAGCCCCAGCATTTT
CDR3: CASRPQGGNQPQHF

V: TRBV6-7
size: .
D: .
J: TRBJ1-6
DNA: TGTGCCAGCAGTTCAGAGGAGTTTTGCCTGGCGTATAATTCACCCCTCCACTTT
CDR3: CASSSEEFCLAYNSPLHF

V: TRBV7-2
size: .
D: .
J: TRBJ2-6
DNA: TGTGCCAGCAGCCAAAACTCTGGGGCCAACGTCCTGACTTTC
CDR3: CASSQNSGANVLTF

V: TRBV12-5
size: .
D: TRBD1
J: TRBJ1-5
DNA: TGTGCTAGTGCCCCCTTGGACAGGGGCAATCAGCCCCAGCATTTT
CDR3: CASAPLDRGNQPQHF

V: TRBV27
size: few
D: TRBD1
J: TRBJ1-1
DNA: TGTGCCAGCAGTCCCGAACAGGGGGGGACTGAAGCTTTCTTT
CDR3: CASSPEQGGTEAFF

V: TRBV6-5
size: .
D: TRBD1
J: TRBJ1-1
DNA: TGTGCCAGCAGGGGAGGACAGGGCGGAGGTGAAGCTTTCTTT
CDR3: CASRGGQGGGEAFF

V: TRBV6-5
size: .
D: TRBD1
J: TRBJ1-1
DNA: TGTGCCAGCACCCTACAGGGGCGAGAAGCTTTCTTT
CDR3: CASTLQGREAFF

V: TRBV5-1
size: .
D: TRBD2
J: TRBJ2-3
DNA: TGCGCCAGCAGCTCCGGACTAGCGGGGGCGGGCACAGATACGCAGTATTTT
CDR3: CASSSGLAGAGTDTQYF

V: TRBV30
size: .
D: .
J: TRBJ1-6
DNA: TGTGCCTGGGCCCTCCGTGGCTCACCCCTCCACTTT
CDR3: CAWALRGSPLHF

V: TRBV3-1/TRBV3-2
size: .
D: .
J: TRBJ1-4
DNA: TGTGCCAGCAGCCGGGCAGGCGGGGGTGAAAAACTGTTTTTT
CDR3: CASSRAGGGEKLFF

V: TRBV7-2
size: .
D: .
J: TRBJ1-6
DNA: TGTGCCAGCAGCCTTAGACAGGCGGCGTATAATTCACCCCTCCACTTT
CDR3: CASSLRQAAYNSPLHF

V: TRBV7-6
size: .
D: TRBD1
J: TRBJ2-3
DNA: TGTGCCAGCAGCTTAGAGGGGGCTAGCACAGATACGCAGTATTTT
CDR3: CASSLEGASTDTQYF

V: TRBV7-9
size: .
D: TRBD1
J: TRBJ1-2
DNA: TGTGCCAGCAGAACCGGACAGGGTCGAGGCTACACCTTC
CDR3: CASRTGQGRGYTF

V: TRBV6-5
size: .
D: TRBD1
J: TRBJ1-2
DNA: TGTGCCAGCAGTTACCAACAGGGGTACTATGGCTACACCTTC
CDR3: CASSYQQGYYGYTF

V: TRBV19
size: .
D: TRBD1
J: TRBJ1-1
DNA: TGTGCCAGTTTGGACAGGCGGCACACTGAAGCTTTCTTT
CDR3: CASLDRRHTEAFF

V: TRBV15
size: .
D: .
J: TRBJ1-5
DNA: TGTGCCACCAGCAGAGACCTGAGCGTCTTCAATCAGCCCCAGCATTTT
CDR3: CATSRDLSVFNQPQHF

V: TRBV19
size: .
D: TRBD1
J: TRBJ1-4
DNA: TGTGCCAGTAGTACCCGCCCGGGACAGAGAAATGAAAAACTGTTTTTT
CDR3: CASSTRPGQRNEKLFF

V: TRBV20-1
size: few
D: .
J: TRBJ1-5
DNA: TGCAGTGCTAGTGGGGACACCGGCAATCAGCCCCAGCATTTT
CDR3: CSASGDTGNQPQHF

V: TRBV5-1
size: .
D: .
J: TRBJ1-1
DNA: TGCGCCAGCAGCTTGGCTAATACTGAAGCTTTCTTT
CDR3: CASSLANTEAFF

V: TRBV20-1
size: .
D: .
J: TRBJ1-1
DNA: TGCAGTGCTAGTCAAGCATGGAACACTGAAGCTTTCTTT
CDR3: CSASQAWNTEAFF

V: TRBV30
size: once
D: TRBD1
J: TRBJ2-7
DNA: TGTGCCTGGAGCCCGGGACAGGGGGCCGACGAGCAGTACTTC
CDR3: CAWSPGQGADEQYF

V: TRBV29-1
size: .
D: .
J: TRBJ2-6
DNA: TGCAGCGTTGAACCCGCCGGGGAGGCCAACGTCCTGACTTTC
CDR3: CSVEPAGEANVLTF

V: TRBV5-1
size: few
D: .
J: TRBJ2-6
DNA: TGCGCCAGCAGCTTGTCAGTCTCCGGGGCCAACGTCCTGACTTTC
CDR3: CASSLSVSGANVLTF